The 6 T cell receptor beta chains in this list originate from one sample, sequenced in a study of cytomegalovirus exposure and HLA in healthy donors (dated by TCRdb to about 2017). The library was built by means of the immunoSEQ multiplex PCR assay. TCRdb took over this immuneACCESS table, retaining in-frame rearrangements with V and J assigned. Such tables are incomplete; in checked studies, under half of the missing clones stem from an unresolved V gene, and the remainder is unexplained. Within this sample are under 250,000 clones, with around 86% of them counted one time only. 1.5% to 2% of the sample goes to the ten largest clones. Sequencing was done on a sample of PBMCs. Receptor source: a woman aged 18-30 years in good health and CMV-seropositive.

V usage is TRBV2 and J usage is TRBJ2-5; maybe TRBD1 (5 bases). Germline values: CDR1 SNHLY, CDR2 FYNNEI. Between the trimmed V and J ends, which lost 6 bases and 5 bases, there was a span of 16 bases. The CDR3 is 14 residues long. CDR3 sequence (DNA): TGTGCCAGCAGGAGTTCAGTGGGGCGGGAGACCCAGTACTTC. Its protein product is CASRSSVGRETQYF.

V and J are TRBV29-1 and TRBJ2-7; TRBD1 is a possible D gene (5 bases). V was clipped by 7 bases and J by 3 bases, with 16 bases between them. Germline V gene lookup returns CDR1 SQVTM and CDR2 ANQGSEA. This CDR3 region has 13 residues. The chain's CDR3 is CSASQGPLYEQYF. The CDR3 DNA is TGCAGCGCTTCGCAGGGTCCCCTCTACGAGCAGTACTTC.

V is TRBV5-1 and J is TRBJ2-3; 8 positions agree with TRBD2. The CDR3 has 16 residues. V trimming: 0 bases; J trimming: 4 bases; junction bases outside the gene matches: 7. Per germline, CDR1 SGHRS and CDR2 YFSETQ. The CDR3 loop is CASSLADSGSSDTQYF. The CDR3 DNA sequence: TGCGCCAGCAGCTTGGCCGACAGCGGGAGCTCAGATACGCAGTATTTT.

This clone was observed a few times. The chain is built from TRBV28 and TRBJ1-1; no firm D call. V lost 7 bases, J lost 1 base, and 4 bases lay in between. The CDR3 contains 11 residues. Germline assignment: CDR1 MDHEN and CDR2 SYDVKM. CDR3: CASNRNTEAFF. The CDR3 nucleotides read TGTGCCAGCAATAGGAACACTGAAGCTTTCTTT.

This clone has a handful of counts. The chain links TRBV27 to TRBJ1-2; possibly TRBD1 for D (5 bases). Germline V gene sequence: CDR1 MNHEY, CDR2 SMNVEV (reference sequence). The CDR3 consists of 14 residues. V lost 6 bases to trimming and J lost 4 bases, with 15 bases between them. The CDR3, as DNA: TGTGCCAGCAGCCCGACCCAGGGCACCTATGGCTACACCTTC. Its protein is CASSPTQGTYGYTF.

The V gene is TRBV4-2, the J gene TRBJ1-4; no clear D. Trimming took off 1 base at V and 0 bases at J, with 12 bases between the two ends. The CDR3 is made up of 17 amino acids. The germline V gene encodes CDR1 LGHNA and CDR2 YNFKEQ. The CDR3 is CASSQGGEGSTNEKLFF. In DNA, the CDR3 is TGTGCCAGCAGCCAAGGAGGAGAGGGCTCAACTAATGAAAAACTGTTTTTT.